This TCR beta chain was observed in a study of T cells after yellow fever vaccination (dated by TCRdb to the late 2010s). For the study in its entirety: The SMART-Seq v4 Ultra Low Input RNA kit was used to prepare libraries from fractions with low cell numbers. Two healthy male donors made up the cohort, one aged 18 to 29 years and the other aged 30 to 40 years. Bulk PBMC replicates and cell subsets were isolated from blood drawn at multiple timepoints before and after both primary and secondary immunization. To follow T-cell clones before and after both primary and booster YFV17D yellow fever vaccination, bulk TCR alpha and beta repertoires underwent longitudinal sequencing. The paper as a whole reports these results and caveats: Because abundant contaminating clonotypes from the bulk population could be contained in FACS-sorted repertoires, computational filtering was required. Compared with the primary T-cell response, the secondary T-cell response was weaker but faster, peaking on day 5 rather than day 15. Because the study included only two donors, the extent to which the findings can be generalized is limited. A small share of clonotypes was detected in both CD4 and CD8 compartments, with the overlap likely arising from convergent recombination. After the booster, most of the clones that had expanded following primary vaccination were detected again (almost 98% of CD4 and around 88% of CD8), which suggests that memory was broadly maintained.

According to the germline V gene, CDR1 reads SGHDN and CDR2 reads FVKESK. From the cysteine up to the phenylalanine, the CDR3 has a length of 16 residues. CDR3 DNA only is kept here, 48 bases in frame from base 1. Clipping removes 3 bases from V and 6 bases from J, with 7 as the unmatched junction base count. Worth noting for this clonotype: The specificity of this receptor is unknown. Base qualities are not at hand, and no much larger clone is one base apart.

Synthesis of TCR cDNA relied on 5'RACE template switching, a step that introduced a universal primer site along with unique molecular identifiers. Priming for cDNA synthesis came from both the TCR alpha and TCR beta constant segments. Library amplification used two PCR steps, and the second PCR step added sample barcodes and sequencing adapters. Libraries were sequenced on Illumina HiSeq 2500 (2x100 bp) or NovaSeq (2x150 bp). As for how the authors treated the data: MIGEC was used to demultiplex reads and collapse the reads into UMI consensus sequences, and MiXCR was used for V(D)J alignment. Vaccine-responding clonotypes were identified with edgeR using replicate PBMC samples, with FDR below 0.01 and a log2 fold change above 5 up to day 15 being required. CD4 or CD8 identity was assigned to each bulk clonotype according to whether the clonotype was present at higher abundance in the sequenced CD4 repertoire or the sequenced CD8 repertoire. TCRdb reanalyzed the raw reads on its own, using fastp at Q25 for trimming and MiXCR for clone calling, and kept in-frame beta chains. Rows with a matching CDR3 protein are joined into one entry that keeps the most common DNA and genes. The V and J calls, along with clone size, are taken from TCRdb and not from the paper's own processing. Across this sample there are just under 600,000 distinct CDR3 sequences, with about 13% seen only once. Over 11% of the sample lies in the top ten.

What the treatment or condition label conveys for this sample: live attenuated yellow fever vaccine strain. At each blood-draw timepoint, two biological replicates of bulk PBMCs were collected. A standard Ficoll-Paque protocol was used to isolate PBMCs from peripheral blood. TriZol was used to extract RNA from bulk PBMCs, from CD4 and CD8 fractions, and from dextramer-positive and dextramer-negative fractions. In this chain, TRBV14 is recombined with TRBJ2-1, and 11 junctional nucleotides match TRBD1. The sequence derives from a man aged 30 to 39 who received the YFV17D yellow fever vaccine. The sequenced sample was PBMCs, obtained on the day of the yellow fever booster vaccination. DNA sequence: TGTGCCAGCAGCCATAACGGGGGGACAGGGGGCAATGAGCAGTTCTTC. Its translation is CASSHNGGTGGNEQFF.